A selection of T cell receptor beta chains follows, all from one sample in a study of CD8 T cells in ankylosing spondylitis. One entry per CDR3 protein results from TCRdb running MiXCR on the 5' RACE reads. Found here are more than 150,000 distinct CDR3 sequences, over 15% of them singletons; the top ten hold roughly 4.5%. The sample was blood, either unsorted or a sorted T cell fraction (not recorded which). All receptors come from a male donor under 30 with ankylosing spondylitis or in good health (not recorded which). CDR3s include the opening cysteine and the closing phenylalanine or tryptophan. A D gene is named only where the DNA matches it firmly. Expanded clones are given a class, and other clones once, few, many or no size at all.

d_gene	v_gene	j_gene	abundance	CDR3nt	CDR3aa
TRBD1	TRBV10-3	TRBJ1-2	many	TGTGCCATCAGTGAGTCAAGGACAGGGGATGTGTATGGCTACACCTTC	CAISESRTGDVYGYTF
TRBD2	TRBV20-1	TRBJ2-3	many	TGCAGTGCTATGGTCCTAGCGGGAGGACCTAGCACAGATACGCAGTATTTT	CSAMVLAGGPSTDTQYF
-	TRBV20-1	TRBJ2-5	-	TGCAGTGCTAGAGATAGTCCCGGAGAGACCCAGTACTTC	CSARDSPGETQYF
-	TRBV7-3	TRBJ2-2	many	TGTGCCAGCAGCTTATATTCTAGCCTGAACACCGGGGAGCTGTTTTTT	CASSLYSSLNTGELFF
-	TRBV20-1	TRBJ2-6	-	TGCAGTGCCATCGGGAACTCTGGGGCCAACGTCCTGACTTTC	CSAIGNSGANVLTF
-	TRBV7-9	TRBJ2-5	few	TGTGCCAGCAGGTCCGGGGTACAAGAGACCCAGTACTTC	CASRSGVQETQYF
-	TRBV29-1	TRBJ1-3	many	TGCAGCGTTGAGAAAGGATCCTCTGGAAACACCATATATTTT	CSVEKGSSGNTIYF
TRBD1	TRBV24-1	TRBJ2-7	many	TGTGCCACCAGGGCGGGACAGGGGTCGGACGAGCAGTACTTC	CATRAGQGSDEQYF
TRBD2	TRBV7-3	TRBJ2-5	many	TGTGCCAGCAATAGAAGGGAGGGTCAAGGGGAGACCCAGTACTTC	CASNRREGQGETQYF
-	TRBV7-6	TRBJ1-1	many	TGTGCCAGCAGCTTAGGGTCGACCGGCGCTGAAGCTTTCTTT	CASSLGSTGAEAFF
-	TRBV6-5	TRBJ2-2	few	TGTGCCAGCAGAGACGCCGGGGCCACCGGGGAGCTGTTTTTT	CASRDAGATGELFF
-	TRBV20-1	TRBJ2-1	many	TGCAGTGTCTCCGTGGGAGCGTCCTACAATGAGCAGTTCTTC	CSVSVGASYNEQFF
TRBD2	TRBV29-1	TRBJ2-1	-	TGCAGCGTTGCTGCGGGAGGGCCTTTCGGTGAGCAGTTCTTC	CSVAAGGPFGEQFF
TRBD2	TRBV20-1	TRBJ2-1	-	TGCAGTGCTAGAGGGGCTAGCGGAGATAGCTACAATGAGCAGTTCTTC	CSARGASGDSYNEQFF
TRBD1	TRBV20-1	TRBJ1-4	many	TGCAGTGCTATCTTCGGACAGGGCGAAAAACTGTTTTTT	CSAIFGQGEKLFF
-	TRBV18	TRBJ2-6	-	TGTGCCAGCTCATCACTTGTCAGGGGGGTCTCTGGGGCCAACGTCCTGACTTTC	CASSSLVRGVSGANVLTF
TRBD1	TRBV7-9	TRBJ2-1	many	TGTGCCAGCAGCCCCTGGACAGGGGGCAATGAGCAGTTCTTC	CASSPWTGGNEQFF
TRBD2	TRBV10-3	TRBJ2-7	many	TGTGCCATCAGGAGTAGCGGGAGGTCCAACTACGAGCAGTACTTC	CAIRSSGRSNYEQYF
-	TRBV6-6	TRBJ2-1	many	TGTGCCAGCAGTCATTGGGAAGGGGAAGATGAGCAGTTCTTC	CASSHWEGEDEQFF
-	TRBV19	TRBJ1-5	many	TGTGCCAGTAGTCCACCCCTGGCGGGCAATCAGCCCCAGCATTTT	CASSPPLAGNQPQHF
-	TRBV20-1	TRBJ1-1	few	TGCAGTGCGCCGGGACTTGGGGGAGCTTTCTTT	CSAPGLGGAFF
TRBD1	TRBV10-3	TRBJ2-1	many	TGTGCCATCAGCCTGACAGGGTTTGGGAATGAGCAGTTCTTC	CAISLTGFGNEQFF
-	TRBV30	TRBJ2-2	-	-	CAWSRAPGQQRTPGSCFF
-	TRBV10-3	TRBJ2-5	many	TGTGCCATCAGTGAAGAACGCTTTTCCCAAGAGACCCAGTACTTC	CAISEERFSQETQYF
TRBD2	TRBV20-1	TRBJ2-1	many	TGCAGTGCTAGAGGGGGCCCCGGACTAGCGGACAATGAGCAGTTCTTC	CSARGGPGLADNEQFF
-	TRBV7-9	TRBJ2-1	many	TGTGCCAGCAGCTTAGTCATGAATGAGCAGTTCTTC	CASSLVMNEQFF
TRBD2	TRBV5-1	TRBJ2-4	many	TGCGCCAGCAGCTATACTTCCGGGACTAGCGGGGGAAACATTCAGTACTTC	CASSYTSGTSGGNIQYF